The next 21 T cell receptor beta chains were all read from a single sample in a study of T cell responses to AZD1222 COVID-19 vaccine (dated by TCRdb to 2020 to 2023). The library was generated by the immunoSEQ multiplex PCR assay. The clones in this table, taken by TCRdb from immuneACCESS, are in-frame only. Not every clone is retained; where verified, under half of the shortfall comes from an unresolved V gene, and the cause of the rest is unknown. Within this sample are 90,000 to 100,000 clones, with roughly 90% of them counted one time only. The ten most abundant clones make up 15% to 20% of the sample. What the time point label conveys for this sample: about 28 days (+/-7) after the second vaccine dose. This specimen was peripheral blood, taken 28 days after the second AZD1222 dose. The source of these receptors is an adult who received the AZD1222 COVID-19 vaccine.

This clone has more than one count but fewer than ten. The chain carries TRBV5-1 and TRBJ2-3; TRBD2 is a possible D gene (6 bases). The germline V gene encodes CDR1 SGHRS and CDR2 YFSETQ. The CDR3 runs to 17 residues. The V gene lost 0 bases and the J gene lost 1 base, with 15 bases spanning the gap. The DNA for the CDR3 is TGCGCCAGCAGCTTGGCCCTTAATAGCGGACGCACAGATACGCAGTATTTT. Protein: CASSLALNSGRTDTQYF.

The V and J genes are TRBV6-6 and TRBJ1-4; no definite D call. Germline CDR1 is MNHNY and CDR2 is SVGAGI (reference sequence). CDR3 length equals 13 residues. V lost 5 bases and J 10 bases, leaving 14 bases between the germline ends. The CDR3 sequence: CASSTSDVGKLFF. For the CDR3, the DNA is TGTGCCAGCAGTACCTCGGACGTCGGAAAACTGTTTTTT.

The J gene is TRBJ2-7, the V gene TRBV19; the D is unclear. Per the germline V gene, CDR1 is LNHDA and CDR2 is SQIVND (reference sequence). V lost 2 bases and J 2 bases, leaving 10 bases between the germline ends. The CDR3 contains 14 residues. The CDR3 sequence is CASSINGPAYEQYF. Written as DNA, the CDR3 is TGTGCCAGTAGTATAAACGGGCCCGCCTACGAGCAGTACTTC.

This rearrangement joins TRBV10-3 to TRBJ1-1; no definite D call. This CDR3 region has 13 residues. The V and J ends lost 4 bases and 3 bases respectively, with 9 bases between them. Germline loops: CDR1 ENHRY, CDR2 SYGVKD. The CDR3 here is CAISAAAYTEAFF. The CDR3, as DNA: TGTGCCATCAGTGCGGCAGCGTACACTGAAGCTTTCTTT.

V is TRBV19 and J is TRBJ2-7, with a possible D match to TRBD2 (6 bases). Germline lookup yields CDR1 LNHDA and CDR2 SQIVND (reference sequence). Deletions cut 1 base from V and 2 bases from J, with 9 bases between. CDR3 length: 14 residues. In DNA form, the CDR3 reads TGTGCCAGTAGTATAGGGAGCGGGCCCTACGAGCAGTACTTC. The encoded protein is CASSIGSGPYEQYF.

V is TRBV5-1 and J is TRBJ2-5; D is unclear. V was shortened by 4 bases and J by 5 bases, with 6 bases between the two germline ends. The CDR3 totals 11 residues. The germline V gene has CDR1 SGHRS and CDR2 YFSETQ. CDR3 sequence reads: CASSEAETQYF. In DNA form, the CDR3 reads TGCGCCAGCAGCGAAGCGGAGACCCAGTACTTC.

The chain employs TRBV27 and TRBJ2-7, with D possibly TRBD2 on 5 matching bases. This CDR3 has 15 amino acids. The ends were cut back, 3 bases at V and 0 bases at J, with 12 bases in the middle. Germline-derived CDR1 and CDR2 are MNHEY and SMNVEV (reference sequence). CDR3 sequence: CASSLVEASSYEQYF. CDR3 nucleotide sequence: TGTGCCAGCAGTTTGGTGGAGGCTAGCTCCTACGAGCAGTACTTC.

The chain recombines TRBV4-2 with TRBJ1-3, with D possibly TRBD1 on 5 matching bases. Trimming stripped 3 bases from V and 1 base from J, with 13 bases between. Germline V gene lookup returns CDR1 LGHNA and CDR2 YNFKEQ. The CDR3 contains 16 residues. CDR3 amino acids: CASSQVGGGSGNTIYF. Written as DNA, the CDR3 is TGTGCCAGCAGCCAGGTCGGTGGGGGGTCTGGAAACACCATATATTTT.

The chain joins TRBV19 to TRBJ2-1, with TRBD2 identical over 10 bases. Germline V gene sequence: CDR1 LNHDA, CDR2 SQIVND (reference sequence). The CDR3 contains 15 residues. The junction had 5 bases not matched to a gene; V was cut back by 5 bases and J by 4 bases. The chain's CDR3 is CASSPGLAVYNEQFF. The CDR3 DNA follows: TGTGCCAGTAGTCCTGGACTAGCGGTATACAATGAGCAGTTCTTC.

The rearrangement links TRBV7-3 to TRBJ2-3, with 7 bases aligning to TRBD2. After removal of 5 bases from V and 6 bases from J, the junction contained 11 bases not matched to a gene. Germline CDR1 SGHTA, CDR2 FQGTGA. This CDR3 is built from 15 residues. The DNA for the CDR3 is TGTGCCAGCAGCCCCTTGAGGGGAGGGGACGATACGCAGTATTTT. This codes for CASSPLRGGDDTQYF.

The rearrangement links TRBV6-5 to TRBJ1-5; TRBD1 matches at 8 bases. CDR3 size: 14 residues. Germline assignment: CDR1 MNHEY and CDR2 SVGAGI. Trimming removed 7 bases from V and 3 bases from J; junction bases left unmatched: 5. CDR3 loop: CASTGQGSNQPQHF. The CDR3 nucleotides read TGTGCCAGCACCGGACAGGGATCCAATCAGCCCCAGCATTTT.

The CDR3 sequence: CASSQFGTYGYTF. In DNA form, the CDR3 reads TGTGCCAGCAGCCAATTTGGGACCTATGGCTACACCTTC. The chain employs TRBV12-3 or TRBV12-4 and TRBJ1-2, with a possible D match to TRBD1 (5 bases). The ends were cut back, 6 bases at V and 4 bases at J, with 12 bases in the middle. This CDR3 is built from 13 residues.

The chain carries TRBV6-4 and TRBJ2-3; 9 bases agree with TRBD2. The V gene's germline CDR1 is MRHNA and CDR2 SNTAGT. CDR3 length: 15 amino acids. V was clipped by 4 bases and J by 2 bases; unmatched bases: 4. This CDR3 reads CASSVQRGDTDTQYF. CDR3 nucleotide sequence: TGTGCCAGCAGTGTACAGCGGGGGGACACAGATACGCAGTATTTT.

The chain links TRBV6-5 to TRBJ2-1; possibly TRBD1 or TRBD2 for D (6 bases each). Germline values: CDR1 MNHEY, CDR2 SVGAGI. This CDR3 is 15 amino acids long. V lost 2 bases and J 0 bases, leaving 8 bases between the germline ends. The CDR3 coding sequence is TGTGCCAGCAGTTACGGAGGGGGCTCCTACAATGAGCAGTTCTTC. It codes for CASSYGGGSYNEQFF.

In DNA, the CDR3 is TGTGCTAGTGGTTTAGCAAGACAGGGACCGACAGATACGCAGTATTTT. It encodes CASGLARQGPTDTQYF. The rearrangement joins TRBV12-5 to TRBJ2-3; 7 bases fit TRBD1. CDR3 length: 16 amino acids. Germline CDR1 and CDR2: LGHNT and FRNRAP. V lost 3 bases and J lost 3; bases outside the gene matches: 9.

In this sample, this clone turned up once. The CDR3 DNA is TGTGCCAGCAGCGTAGGAGTCATCAAGGGTGAGCAGTTCTTC. It codes for CASSVGVIKGEQFF. The rearrangement uses TRBV9 and TRBJ2-1; no reliable D call. Germline V gene sequence: CDR1 SGDLS, CDR2 YYNGEE. Deletions cut 0 bases from V and 9 bases from J, with 13 bases between. The CDR3 runs to 14 residues.

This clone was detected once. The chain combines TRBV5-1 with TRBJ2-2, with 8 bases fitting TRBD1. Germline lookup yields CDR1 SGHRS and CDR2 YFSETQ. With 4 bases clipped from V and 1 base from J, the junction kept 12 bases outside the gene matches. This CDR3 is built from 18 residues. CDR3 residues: CASSTRTGRPLNTGELFF. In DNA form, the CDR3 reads TGCGCCAGCAGCACCCGGACAGGGCGCCCTTTGAACACCGGGGAGCTGTTTTTT.

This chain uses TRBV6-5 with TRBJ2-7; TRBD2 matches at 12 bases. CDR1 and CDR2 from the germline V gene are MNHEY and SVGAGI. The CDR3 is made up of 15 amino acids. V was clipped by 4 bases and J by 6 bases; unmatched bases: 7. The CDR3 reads CASSSLAGGSAEQYF. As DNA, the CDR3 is TGTGCCAGCAGTTCCCTAGCGGGAGGGTCCGCCGAGCAGTACTTC.

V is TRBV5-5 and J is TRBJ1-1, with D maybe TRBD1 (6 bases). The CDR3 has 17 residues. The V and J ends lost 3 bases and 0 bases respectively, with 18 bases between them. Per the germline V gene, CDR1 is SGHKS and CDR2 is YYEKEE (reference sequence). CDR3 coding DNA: TGTGCCAGCAGCTGGGGGCAGGGGCGTGAAATGAACACTGAAGCTTTCTTT. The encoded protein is CASSWGQGREMNTEAFF.

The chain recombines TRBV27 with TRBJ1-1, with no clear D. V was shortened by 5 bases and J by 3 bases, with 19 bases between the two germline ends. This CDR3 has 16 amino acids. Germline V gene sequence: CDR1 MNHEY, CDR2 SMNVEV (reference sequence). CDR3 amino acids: CASSTSHGLRDTEAFF. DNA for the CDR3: TGTGCCAGCAGTACTTCACACGGGTTGAGGGACACTGAAGCTTTCTTT.

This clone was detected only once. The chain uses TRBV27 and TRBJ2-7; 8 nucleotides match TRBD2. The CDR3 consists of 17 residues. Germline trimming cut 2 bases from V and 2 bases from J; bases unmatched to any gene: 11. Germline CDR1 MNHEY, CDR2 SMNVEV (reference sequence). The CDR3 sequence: CASSLKRSGSATYEQYF. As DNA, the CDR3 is TGTGCCAGCAGTTTAAAACGGAGCGGGAGCGCTACCTACGAGCAGTACTTC.